Listed below are T cell receptor beta chains from one sample, sequenced in a study of beta chain features in type 1 diabetes. Profiling relied on immunoSEQ multiplex PCR, and the TCRdb table lists in-frame clones only, not all of them. The sample records over 150,000 clones, just over 8% being singletons. Sequenced material: central memory CD4+ T cells from blood. These receptors originate from a woman between 18 and 30 years old with type 1 diabetes. Both conserved end residues are part of each CDR3. A D gene is named only where the DNA matches it firmly. Clone sizes are given selectively: once, few, many, or a class where the clone is expanded.

D gene	J gene	clone size	V gene	CDR3 protein	CDR3 DNA
-	TRBJ2-7	-	TRBV18	CASSLEQGWREQYF	TGTGCCAGCTCTCTTGAACAGGGATGGCGCGAGCAGTACTTC
-	TRBJ1-1	-	TRBV4-1	CASSRDGGGGTEAFF	TGCGCCAGCAGCCGGGACGGGGGGGGTGGAACTGAAGCTTTCTTT
-	TRBJ1-1	few	TRBV11-3	CASSLTGIEAFF	TGTGCCAGCAGCTTAACCGGGATCGAAGCTTTCTTT
TRBD1	TRBJ2-5	few	TRBV5-4	CASTPGQAVRVGETQYF	TGTGCCAGCACCCCCGGACAGGCCGTCCGGGTAGGAGAGACCCAGTACTTC
TRBD1	TRBJ1-1	-	TRBV28	CASIPRQGLEFF	TGTGCCAGCATACCCCGACAGGGTCTGGAGTTCTTT
TRBD1	TRBJ2-7	-	TRBV28	CASLQPGQGYEQYF	TGTGCCAGTCTACAACCGGGACAGGGTTACGAGCAGTACTTC
-	TRBJ1-2	few	TRBV28	CASREDRIYGYTF	TGTGCCAGCAGAGAGGACAGAATCTATGGCTACACCTTC
-	TRBJ1-1	-	TRBV4-3	CASSQGGGLVWNTEAFF	TGCGCCAGCAGCCAAGGTGGGGGCTTGGTCTGGAACACTGAAGCTTTCTTT
-	TRBJ1-2	few	TRBV7-2	CASSFASGEGDPGYTF	TGTGCCAGCAGCTTTGCCTCGGGGGAGGGAGATCCTGGCTACACCTTC
TRBD1	TRBJ2-7	-	TRBV25-1	CASRGQFYEQYF	TGTGCCAGCAGGGGACAGTTCTACGAGCAGTACTTC
TRBD1	TRBJ1-4	-	TRBV30	CAWGTGGNEKLFF	TGTGCCTGGGGGACAGGGGGAAATGAAAAACTGTTTTTT
TRBD2	TRBJ2-5	-	TRBV5-6	CASSPLAGGGETQYF	TGTGCCAGCAGCCCCTTAGCGGGTGGAGGAGAGACCCAGTACTTC
-	TRBJ2-1	few	TRBV7-8	CASSLGASGNNEQFF	TGTGCCAGCAGCTTGGGGGCTAGCGGAAACAATGAGCAGTTCTTC
TRBD1	TRBJ1-2	many	TRBV7-9	CASSSGQRYGYTF	TGTGCCAGCAGCTCGGGACAGCGGTATGGCTACACCTTC
TRBD1	TRBJ1-5	few	TRBV7-8	CASSSQGQGSNQPQHF	TGTGCCAGCAGCTCCCAAGGACAGGGGAGCAATCAGCCCCAGCATTTT
-	TRBJ2-1	-	TRBV5-1	CASSFDTGREQFF	TGCGCCAGCAGCTTTGATACAGGGCGCGAGCAGTTCTTC
-	TRBJ2-1	medium-sized	TRBV15	CATKTGARGDEQFF	TGTGCCACCAAAACGGGAGCCCGAGGCGATGAGCAGTTCTTC
TRBD2	TRBJ2-3	few	TRBV4-2	CASSQEGGRATDTQYF	TGTGCCAGCAGCCAAGAGGGCGGGAGGGCCACAGATACGCAGTATTTT
TRBD1	TRBJ1-5	few	TRBV19	CASKDRGNQPQHF	TGTGCCAGTAAGGACAGGGGCAATCAGCCCCAGCATTTT
-	TRBJ2-1	few	TRBV5-1	CASSLTGEPYNEQFF	TGCGCCAGCAGCTTGACGGGGGAGCCCTACAATGAGCAGTTCTTC
-	TRBJ1-4	-	TRBV6-1	CASSTGGGLSEKLFF	TGTGCCAGCAGTACCGGGGGGGGGCTGAGTGAAAAACTGTTTTTT
TRBD2	TRBJ2-1	few	TRBV11-2	CASRSPGLARNEQFF	TGTGCCAGCAGGTCGCCGGGACTAGCGCGCAATGAGCAGTTCTTC
-	TRBJ2-1	few	TRBV23-1	CASSQRTGTYNEQFF	TGCGCCAGCAGTCAGCGGACGGGGACCTACAATGAGCAGTTCTTC
-	TRBJ1-1	-	TRBV7-2	CASSYRVAEAFF	TGTGCCAGCAGCTACAGGGTAGCTGAAGCTTTCTTT
-	TRBJ1-1	-	TRBV29-1	CSVRGPFRHMNTEAFF	TGCAGCGTCCGGGGTCCCTTTCGCCACATGAACACTGAAGCTTTCTTT
-	TRBJ2-5	few	TRBV7-2	CASTPGGLQETQYF	TGTGCCAGCACCCCCGGGGGGCTACAAGAGACCCAGTACTTC
TRBD2	TRBJ2-2	-	TRBV9	CASSAWTSGGDTGELFF	TGTGCCAGCAGCGCCTGGACTAGCGGGGGGGACACCGGGGAGCTGTTTTTT
TRBD1	TRBJ1-1	-	TRBV29-1	CSVEQGAGTEAFF	TGCAGCGTTGAACAGGGGGCAGGCACTGAAGCTTTCTTT
-	TRBJ2-1	-	TRBV11-2	CASSLRVNNEQFF	TGTGCCAGCAGCTTACGGGTTAACAATGAGCAGTTCTTC
TRBD1	TRBJ2-5	-	TRBV18	CASSPTGGSETQYF	TGTGCCAGCTCACCGACAGGGGGGTCGGAGACCCAGTACTTC
TRBD1	TRBJ2-4	few	TRBV28	CASSTGQGDIQYF	TGTGCCAGCAGTACCGGACAGGGGGACATTCAGTACTTC